Given below is one T cell receptor beta chain in context. Its antigen is still unknown. V lost 4 bases and J lost 6, with 14 bases in between. This CDR3 is built from 13 residues. CDR1 and CDR2 from the germline V gene are SGHRS and YFSETQ. TCR beta cDNA libraries included unique molecular identifiers. MiXCR, applied by TCRdb to the PCR reads, yields one record per CDR3 protein. The sample lists approximately 690,000 distinct CDR3 sequences; 55% to 70% were seen once. This sample was taken from a study of post-analysis software for immune sequencing data. Whole-study findings and limits: TRBV segments more frequent in patients than in controls numbered roughly 5 and included TRBV5-6, TRBV5-1 and TRBV20-1.

This sequence originates from a girl aged 2 to 10 with multiple sclerosis. V usage is TRBV5-1 and J usage is TRBJ2-7; a weak D match, TRBD1 (6 bases). The sequencing sample was made of blood. The CDR3 sequence: CASSREGVSEQYF. CDR3 bases: TGCGCCAGCAGCCGCGAGGGGGTTAGCGAGCAGTACTTC.